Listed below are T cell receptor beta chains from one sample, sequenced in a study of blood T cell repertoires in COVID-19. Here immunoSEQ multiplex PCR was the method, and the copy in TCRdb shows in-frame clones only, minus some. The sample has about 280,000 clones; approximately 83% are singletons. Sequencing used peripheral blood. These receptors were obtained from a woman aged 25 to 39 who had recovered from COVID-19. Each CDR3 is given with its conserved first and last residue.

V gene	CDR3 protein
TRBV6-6	CASSYSQGTYGYTF
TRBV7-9	CASSFHEGAFTEAFF
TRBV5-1	CASSNRSGNTIYF
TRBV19	CASSPVGQGATGYTF
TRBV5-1	CASQQGATGELFF
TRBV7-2	CASSGRGGNYGYTF
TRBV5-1	CATAWDRGQNYGYTF
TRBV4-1	CASSRDSLYEQYF
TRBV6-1	CASSGKAVGAGAPLHF
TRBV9	CASSVDGAMGGNEQFF
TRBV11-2	CASSPDSRIGTGELFF
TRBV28	CASSLGDRGRGNQPQHF
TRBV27	CASSGGVGQPQHF
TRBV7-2	CASSPNRVRGDTQYF
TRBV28	CASSGGLAGVFEQYF
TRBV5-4	CASSLVQATDTQYF